This entry lists 27 T cell receptor beta chains sequenced from one sample in a study of cytomegalovirus exposure and HLA in healthy donors. Primers included in the PCR were 60 Vbeta and 13 Jbeta primers. TCRdb's copy holds only in-frame clones and misses some; the assay was immunoSEQ multiplex PCR. The sample has 76,000 or so clones, roughly 85% seen once. Specimen: PBMCs. The receptor set was obtained from a man under 40 in good health and CMV-seronegative.

The V call is TRBV4-3, the J call TRBJ1-1; D is undetermined. Trimming took 7 bases from V and 6 from J, leaving 15 bases between them. The CDR3 has 13 amino acids. Germline assignment: CDR1 LGHNA and CDR2 YSLEER. The CDR3 DNA reads TGCGCCAGCAAGAAGGAAGTGAGCGCTGAAGCTTTCTTT. It translates to CASKKEVSAEAFF.

The sample holds a few counts of this clone. This chain joins TRBV5-6 and TRBJ1-1; 9 bases match TRBD1. CDR3 size: 12 residues. V shed 2 bases and J 9 bases; nucleotides not matched to a gene: 2. Per germline, CDR1 SGHDT and CDR2 YYEEEE. CDR3 nucleotides: TGTGCCAGCAGCTTCGGGACAGGGAAAGCTTTCTTT. This gives the protein CASSFGTGKAFF.

V usage is TRBV5-1 and J usage is TRBJ2-3; 11 nucleotides align to TRBD1. J was trimmed by 1 base and V by 10 bases; bases with no gene match: 8. CDR1 is SGHRS, CDR2 YFSETQ, per germline. There are 15 residues in the CDR3. This chain's CDR3 is CASSRGQGGTDTQYF. The CDR3 nucleotides are TGCGCCTCCAGCCGGGGACAGGGGGGCACAGATACGCAGTATTTT.

The chain is built from TRBV7-2 and TRBJ1-2; D is ambiguous. The CDR3 totals 14 residues. Trimming shortened V by 5 bases and J by 4 bases, and 14 bases separated the two germline ends. Germline CDR1 is SGHTA and CDR2 is FQGNSA. CDR3 sequence reads: CASSPRLASYGYTF. CDR3 nucleotides: TGTGCCAGCAGCCCCCGCTTGGCAAGCTATGGCTACACCTTC.

Note on this clone: The same CDR3 can be traced to other DNA sequences in this sample. This chain uses TRBV9 with TRBJ1-2; D not certain. Trimming stripped 0 bases from V and 2 bases from J, with 8 bases between. The CDR3 is 14 amino acids. The germline V gene has CDR1 SGDLS and CDR2 YYNGEE. CDR3 loop: CASSVGSGNYGYTF. As DNA, the CDR3 is TGTGCCAGCAGCGTAGGTTCGGGAAACTATGGCTACACCTTC.

The V gene is TRBV6-6, the J gene TRBJ1-1; 7 bases are a match to TRBD1. Trimming at V came to 8 bases and at J to 4 bases, leaving 7 bases not matched to a gene. There are 13 residues in the CDR3. CDR1 is MNHNY and CDR2 is SVGAGI in the germline V gene (reference sequence). Here the CDR3 reads CASGGGTGTEAFF. CDR3 nucleotide sequence: TGTGCCAGCGGAGGGGGCACGGGCACTGAAGCTTTCTTT.

V gene TRBV28 combines with J gene TRBJ2-7; 7 bases line up with TRBD1. Germline lookup yields CDR1 MDHEN and CDR2 SYDVKM. J was trimmed by 7 bases and V by 10 bases; bases with no gene match: 7. The length of the CDR3 is 11 residues. CDR3 sequence reads: CATDRDPEQYF. The CDR3 DNA follows: TGTGCCACCGACAGGGACCCAGAGCAGTACTTC.

This clone was counted only a few times. CDR3 protein: CASKGDLASYEQYF. For the CDR3, the DNA is TGTGCTTCGAAGGGGGACCTCGCCTCCTACGAGCAGTACTTC. J is TRBJ2-7 and V is TRBV11-2, with D maybe TRBD1 (6 bases). The CDR3 consists of 14 residues. Germline values: CDR1 SGHAT, CDR2 FQNNGV.

The gene calls are TRBV5-1 and TRBJ1-2; D gene ambiguous. This CDR3 region has 15 residues. Trimming took off 5 bases at V and 0 bases at J, with 14 bases between the two ends. Germline lookup yields CDR1 SGHRS and CDR2 YFSETQ. The CDR3 loop reads CASSPDPGSNYGYTF. CDR3 in DNA: TGCGCCAGCAGTCCCGATCCGGGATCTAACTATGGCTACACCTTC.

V is TRBV28 and J is TRBJ1-2, with a tentative D call TRBD1 (6 bases). The CDR3 loop spans 13 amino acids. Germline loops: CDR1 MDHEN, CDR2 SYDVKM. V lost 6 bases and J lost 4, with 12 bases in between. CDR3 nucleotides: TGTGCCAGCAGATCACAGGGCATCTATGGCTACACCTTC. Its protein is CASRSQGIYGYTF.

This clone was found a few times. V is TRBV4-1 and J is TRBJ1-2, with D tentatively TRBD1 (5 bases). V dropped 7 bases and J dropped 5 bases, with 17 bases sitting between them. The CDR3 is made up of 14 amino acids. Germline V lookup: CDR1 MGHRA, CDR2 YSYEKL. CDR3 sequence (DNA): TGCGCCAGCAACCCCGGAGGGGTCGGATATGGCTACACCTTC. It translates to CASNPGGVGYGYTF.

The rearrangement joins TRBV7-9 to TRBJ2-7; D may be TRBD1 (6 bases). Trimming removed 7 bases from V and 0 bases from J, with 16 bases in between. CDR3 length: 15 residues. Germline assignment: CDR1 SEHNR and CDR2 FQNEAQ (reference sequence). CDR3 sequence reads: CASTRTGLLSYEQYF. In DNA, the CDR3 is TGTGCCAGCACCCGTACAGGGCTCCTCTCCTACGAGCAGTACTTC.

CDR3 coding DNA: TGTGCCAGCAGACTTGAGGGCCACTATGGCTACACCTTC. Amino acids: CASRLEGHYGYTF. The chain links TRBV6-6 to TRBJ1-2; no clear D. Trimming cost V 6 bases and J 3 bases, with 11 bases left between them. Germline-derived CDR1 and CDR2 are MNHNY and SVGAGI (reference sequence). The CDR3 contains 13 residues.

The chain combines TRBV5-6 with TRBJ1-6; TRBD1 might be the D (5 bases). The CDR3 contains 15 residues. Germline-derived CDR1 and CDR2 are SGHDT and YYEEEE. Trimming cost V 0 bases and J 10 bases, with 14 bases left between them. The CDR3 loop reads CASSLGDWASSPLHF. In nucleotides, the CDR3 is TGTGCCAGCAGCTTGGGGGACTGGGCCAGCTCACCCCTCCACTTT.

The DNA of the CDR3 is TGTGCCAGCAGAAACGTAGCGGGGAACACCGGGGAGCTGTTTTTT. Translated: CASRNVAGNTGELFF. The rearrangement joins TRBV7-2 to TRBJ2-2, with 7 bases matching TRBD2. Germline assignment: CDR1 SGHTA and CDR2 FQGNSA. With 6 bases clipped from V and 1 base from J, the junction kept 5 bases outside the gene matches. The CDR3 is 15 amino acids.

This clone is a singleton in its sample. The chain is built from TRBV7-9 and TRBJ2-3; D is perhaps TRBD2 (6 bases). The CDR3 length is 16 residues. Germline V gene lookup returns CDR1 SEHNR and CDR2 FQNEAQ (reference sequence). V lost 8 bases and J 0 bases, leaving 18 bases between the germline ends. The CDR3: CASRYRRGISTDTQYF. CDR3 DNA sequence: TGTGCCAGCCGTTACAGACGGGGGATCAGCACAGATACGCAGTATTTT.

The chain carries TRBV27 and TRBJ2-2, with D perhaps TRBD1 (5 bases). V gave up 2 bases and J gave up 7 bases, with 17 bases separating them. The germline V gene has CDR1 MNHEY and CDR2 SMNVEV (reference sequence). This CDR3 has 16 residues. The CDR3 DNA follows: TGTGCCAGCAGTTTAGCTTTAGGGGCAGGCCGCGGGGAGCTGTTTTTT. This sequence encodes CASSLALGAGRGELFF.

As for this clone: A junction boundary mismatches the germline segment, possibly from a read error. V gene TRBV18 combines with J gene TRBJ2-1, with 8 nucleotides matching TRBD1. The CDR3 consists of 18 residues. CDR1 KGHSH and CDR2 LQKENI come from the germline V gene. CDR3 sequence (DNA): TGTGCCAGCTCACCAAGGCGTCGGGGGACAGGCTCCAACAATGAGCAGTTCTTC. As protein: CASSPRRRGTGSNNEQFF.

The chain combines TRBV28 with TRBJ2-1, with 8 positions matching TRBD2. This CDR3 is 14 amino acids long. J gave up 4 bases and V 10 bases, and 9 bases lay outside the gene matches. Germline CDR1 MDHEN, CDR2 SYDVKM. The CDR3 region has the DNA TGTGCCACCGCCCCGACTAGCGCTTACAATGAGCAGTTCTTC. This sequence encodes CATAPTSAYNEQFF. Complete variable domain (other parts from reference TRBV28 and TRBJ2-1): DVKVTQSSRYLVKRTGEKVFLECVQDMDHENMFWYRQDPGLGLRLIYFSYDVKMKEKGDIPEGYSVSREKKERFSLILESASTNQTSMYLCATAPTSAYNEQFFGPGTRLTVL.

This clone was recorded once. V and J are TRBV13 and TRBJ2-3; 8 bases agree with TRBD2. The CDR3 consists of 16 residues. V was pared by 5 bases and J by 5 bases, with 12 bases of the junction left unmatched. The germline CDR1 and CDR2 sequences are PRHDT and FYEKMQ (reference sequence). The CDR3, as DNA: TGTGCCAGCAGCCCCTCCGGGACTAGAGAAAGAGATACGCAGTATTTT. It specifies CASSPSGTRERDTQYF.

The chain links TRBV7-9 to TRBJ1-1; D ambiguous. The germline V and J ends were trimmed by 7 bases and 11 bases, with 23 bases remaining between them. CDR1 SEHNR and CDR2 FQNEAQ come from the germline V gene (reference sequence). This CDR3 is 14 amino acids long. The CDR3 spells CASTEEWSGAVAFF. The DNA of the CDR3 is TGTGCCAGCACCGAGGAGTGGTCGGGAGCGGTCGCTTTCTTT.

V gene TRBV6-4 combines with J gene TRBJ1-2; tentatively, D is TRBD1 (6 bases). The CDR3 runs 13 residues. CDR1 MRHNA and CDR2 SNTAGT come from the germline V gene. V lost 2 bases and J lost 7, with 11 bases in between. The CDR3 protein is CASSDDRSFGYTF. The CDR3 DNA follows: TGTGCCAGCAGTGACGACAGGAGCTTTGGCTACACCTTC.

Comments on this clone: At one of its ends the junction is not consistent with the germline gene, which may arise from a read error. The rearrangement joins TRBV6-5 to TRBJ2-7; perhaps TRBD1 as D (5 bases). CDR3 length equals 15 residues. CDR1 MNHEY and CDR2 SVGAGI come from the germline V gene. As DNA, the CDR3 is TGTGCCAGCAGTTATGACAGCTTACCTTCCTACGAGCAGCACTTC. Encoded protein: CASSYDSLPSYEQHF.

For this clone: At one of its ends the junction is not consistent with the germline gene, which may arise from a read error. This chain joins TRBV28 and TRBJ1-2; 7 nucleotides align to TRBD1. CDR3 length: 15 amino acids. Germline loops: CDR1 MDHEN, CDR2 SYDVKM. CDR3 coding DNA: TGTGCCAGCAGCTTATCGAACAGGGGTACCTATGGCTACACCTTC. This encodes CASSLSNRGTYGYTF.

The V gene is TRBV28, the J gene TRBJ1-2; 9 bases are a match to TRBD1. Germline V CDR1 and CDR2: MDHEN, SYDVKM. J lost 4 bases, V lost 5 bases, and 5 bases had no gene match. The CDR3 is 14 residues long. The CDR3 DNA reads TGTGCCAGCAGTCTAGGACAGGGGATCTATGGCTACACCTTC. It translates to CASSLGQGIYGYTF.

This clone has a handful of counts. V and J are TRBV28 and TRBJ1-1; D may be TRBD1 (6 bases). CDR3 length: 16 amino acids. V was shortened by 5 bases and J by 4 bases, with 20 bases between the two germline ends. Germline CDR1 MDHEN, CDR2 SYDVKM. CDR3 protein: CASSPPRGRGITEAFF. The CDR3 nucleotides are TGTGCCAGCAGTCCCCCCAGGGGACGGGGCATCACTGAAGCTTTCTTT. Together with reference TRBV28 and TRBJ1-1, the CDR3 gives the full variable domain: DVKVTQSSRYLVKRTGEKVFLECVQDMDHENMFWYRQDPGLGLRLIYFSYDVKMKEKGDIPEGYSVSREKKERFSLILESASTNQTSMYLCASSPPRGRGITEAFFGQGTRLTVV.

The CDR3 DNA reads as TGCAGCGTTAGGCAGGGCGGTGGTCAGCCCCAGCATTTT. It codes for CSVRQGGGQPQHF. The chain couples TRBV29-1 to TRBJ1-5; possibly TRBD1 for D (5 bases). V gave up 5 bases and J gave up 6 bases, with 14 bases separating them. This CDR3 has 13 residues. In germline, CDR1 is SQVTM, CDR2 ANQGSEA.